This paragraph covers one TCR beta chain sequence. This receptor's antigen is unknown. Nothing much larger sits one base from this clone, and base qualities are not available. Library creation used 5' RACE. Sequencing was carried out with a NextSeq 500. To correct for sequencing error and PCR bias, the TCR library protocol tagged individual cDNA molecules with unique molecular identifiers. TCR alpha and beta chains were both sequenced, and the abundances of alpha and beta sequences in each sample were closely correlated with each other. On the study's bioinformatics: V gene, J gene and CDR3 annotation of TCR sequences was performed with Decombinator V4. Expanded TCRs were defined as changing significantly between any two time points under a Poisson model with p below 0.0001. TCR abundances were normalised to the total number of TCRs sequenced per sample and were expressed as counts per million. TRAV1-2 paired with TRAJ12, TRAJ20 or TRAJ33 defined MAIT TCRs, while TRAV10 paired with TRAJ18 defined iNKT TCRs. VDJdb, accessed 1 November 2021, was searched for CMV, EBV and SARS-CoV-2 annotated TCRs, excluding TCRs annotated for multiple antigens. The public sequencing data were trimmed at Q25 with fastp and processed into clonotypes with MiXCR by TCRdb, which kept only in-frame beta chains. Identical CDR3 proteins give one entry, which carries the most common genes and DNA. TCRdb, rather than the study authors, made the V and J calls. The sample table holds approximately 100,000 distinct CDR3 sequences, of which approximately 9.9% were seen once. The ten largest clones add up to roughly 5% of the sample.

This record comes from a study of early T cells in non-severe SARS-CoV-2 infection (dated by TCRdb to 2020 to 2023). Study-wide context: Because TCR sequencing was done on bulk RNA from unsorted whole blood, the alpha and beta chains could not be paired. The full study reports these points: VDJdb matching was skewed toward anti-spike CD8 responses, so virus-specific expansions were likely underestimated and private and CD4 specificities were missed.

The study was a case-control design nested within a healthcare worker cohort in London, UK, with weekly nasopharyngeal swab PCR tests and blood sampling. Between 23 and 31 March 2020, the week of the UK lockdown, healthcare workers were enrolled and then followed up weekly for as long as 16 weeks. For CDR1 and CDR2, the germline V gene lists SGHRS and YFSETQ. Spanning cysteine to phenylalanine, the CDR3 consists of 16 amino acids. Only CDR3 DNA remains: 48 bases, in frame from the first base. The junction carries 20 bases between V and J, which are trimmed by 4 bases and 6 bases respectively. The sequenced sample consisted of whole blood. The TCR comes from an adult who was a healthcare worker with PCR-confirmed SARS-CoV-2 infection or an uninfected control (not recorded which). The chain couples TRBV5-1 to TRBJ2-1; too little of a D gene remains to name it. The DNA sequence is given as TGCGCCAGCAGCCCGGTCATCGCAAGGCAGGCCAATGAGCAGTTCTTC. Translated, it reads CASSPVIARQANEQFF.